Detailed here is one T cell receptor beta chain. The antigen is unknown. The authors made TCR beta cDNA libraries by 5'RACE template switching. This switching added a universal primer site and UMIs. TCRdb reworked the 5' RACE reads into one entry per CDR3 protein, no DNA. Across hundreds of thousands of distinct CDR3 sequences, the top ten clones capture 6% to 8% of the sample. This sample is part of a study of T cells expressing NK-cell markers. Turning to the study itself: The study drew TCR beta repertoires from sorted CD3+CD56+NKG2C+, CD3+CD56+NKG2C- and CD3+CD56-NKG2C+ T cells. Whole-study results and caveats: Of the CD8+ T cells in more than five donors, roughly 1.0-7.5% belonged to dominant NKG2C+ clonotypes.

Per the germline V gene, CDR1 is SGHRS and CDR2 is YFSETQ. The CDR3 extends over 19 amino acids. The clonotype comes from a woman aged 18 to 75 in good health. The sequenced sample consisted of blood T cells: a sorted CD56 or NKG2C T cell subset, CD4+ or CD8+ T cells, or bulk PBMC T cells (not recorded which). The rearrangement uses TRBV5-1 and TRBJ2-2; as DNA is missing, the TRBD1 call by TCRdb cannot be tested. CDR3 region: CASSLMDRRSTLNTGELFF.